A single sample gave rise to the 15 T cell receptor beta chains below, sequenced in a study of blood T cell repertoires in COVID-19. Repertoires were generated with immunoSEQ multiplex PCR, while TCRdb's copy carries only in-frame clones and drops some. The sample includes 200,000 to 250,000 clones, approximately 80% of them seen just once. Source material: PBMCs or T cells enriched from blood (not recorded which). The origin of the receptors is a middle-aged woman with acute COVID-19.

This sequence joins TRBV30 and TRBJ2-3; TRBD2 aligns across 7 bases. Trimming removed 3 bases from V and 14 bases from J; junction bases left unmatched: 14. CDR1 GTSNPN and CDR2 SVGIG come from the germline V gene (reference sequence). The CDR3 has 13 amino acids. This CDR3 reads CAWSLRGGRAPYF. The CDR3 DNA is TGTGCCTGGAGCCTGAGGGGAGGGAGGGCGCCGTATTTT.

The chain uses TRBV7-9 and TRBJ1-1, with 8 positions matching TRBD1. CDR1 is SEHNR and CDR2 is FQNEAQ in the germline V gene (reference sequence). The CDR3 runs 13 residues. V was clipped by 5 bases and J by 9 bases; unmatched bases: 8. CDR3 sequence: CASSTPGQVKAFF. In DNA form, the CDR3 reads TGTGCCAGCAGCACCCCGGGACAGGTCAAAGCTTTCTTT.

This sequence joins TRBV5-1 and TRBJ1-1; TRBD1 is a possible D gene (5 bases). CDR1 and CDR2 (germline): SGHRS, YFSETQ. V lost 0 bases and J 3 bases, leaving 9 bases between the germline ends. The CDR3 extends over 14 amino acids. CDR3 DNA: TGCGCCAGCAGCTTGGGTGGGGCCGACACTGAAGCTTTCTTT. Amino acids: CASSLGGADTEAFF.

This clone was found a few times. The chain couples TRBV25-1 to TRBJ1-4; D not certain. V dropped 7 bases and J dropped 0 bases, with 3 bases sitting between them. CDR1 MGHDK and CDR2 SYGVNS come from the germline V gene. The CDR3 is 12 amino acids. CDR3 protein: CASTTTNEKLFF. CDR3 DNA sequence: TGTGCCAGCACCACAACTAATGAAAAACTGTTTTTT.

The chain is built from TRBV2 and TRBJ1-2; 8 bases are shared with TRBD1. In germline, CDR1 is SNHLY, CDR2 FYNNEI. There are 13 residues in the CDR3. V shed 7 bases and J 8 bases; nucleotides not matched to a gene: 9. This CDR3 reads CASNQQGVEGYTF. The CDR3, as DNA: TGTGCCAGCAACCAACAGGGGGTGGAGGGCTACACCTTC.

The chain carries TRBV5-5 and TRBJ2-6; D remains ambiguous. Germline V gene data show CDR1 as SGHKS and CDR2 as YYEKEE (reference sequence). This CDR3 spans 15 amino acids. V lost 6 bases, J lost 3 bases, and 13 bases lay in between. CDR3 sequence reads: CASKNLVVGANVLTF. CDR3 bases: TGTGCCAGCAAAAACCTAGTGGTTGGGGCCAACGTCCTGACTTTC.

CDR3 sequence (DNA): TGTGCCTGGAGTGTACTACACAGGGGGACAGAGACCCAGTACTTC. It specifies CAWSVLHRGTETQYF. The chain uses TRBV30 and TRBJ2-5; 8 bases align to TRBD1. Germline CDR1 and CDR2: GTSNPN and SVGIG (reference sequence). This CDR3 is built from 15 residues. Losses at the gene ends were 0 bases for V and 4 bases for J; bases not matched to a gene: 7. The full variable domain, completed using reference TRBV30 and TRBJ2-5, is SQTIHQWPATLVQPVGSPLSLECTVEGTSNPNLYWYRQAAGRGLQLLFYSVGIGQISSEVPQNLSASRPQDRQFILSSKKLLLSDSGFYLCAWSVLHRGTETQYFGPGTRLLVL.

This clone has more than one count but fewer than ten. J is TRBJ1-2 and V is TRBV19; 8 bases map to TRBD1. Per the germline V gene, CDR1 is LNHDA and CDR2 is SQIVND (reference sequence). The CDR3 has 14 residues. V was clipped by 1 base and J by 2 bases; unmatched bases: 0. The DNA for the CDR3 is TGTGCCAGTAGTATAGGACAGGGGAACTATGGCTACACCTTC. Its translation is CASSIGQGNYGYTF.

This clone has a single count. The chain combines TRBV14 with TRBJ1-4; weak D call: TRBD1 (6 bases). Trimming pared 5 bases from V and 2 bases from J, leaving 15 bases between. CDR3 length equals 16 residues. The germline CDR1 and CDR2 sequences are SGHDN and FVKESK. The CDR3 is CASSSPTGSTNEKLFF. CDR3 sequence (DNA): TGTGCCAGCAGCTCTCCAACAGGGAGTACTAATGAAAAACTGTTTTTT.

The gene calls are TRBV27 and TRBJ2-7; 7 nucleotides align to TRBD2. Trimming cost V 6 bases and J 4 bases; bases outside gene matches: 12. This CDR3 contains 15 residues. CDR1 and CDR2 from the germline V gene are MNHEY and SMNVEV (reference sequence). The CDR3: CASRNIAGRSYEQYF. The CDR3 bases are TGTGCCAGCAGGAATATAGCGGGTCGGTCATACGAGCAGTACTTC.

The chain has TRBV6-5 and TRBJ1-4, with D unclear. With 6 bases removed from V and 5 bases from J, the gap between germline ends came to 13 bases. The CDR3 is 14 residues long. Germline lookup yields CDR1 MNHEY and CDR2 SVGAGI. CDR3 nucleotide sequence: TGTGCCAGCAGGGGAGGGCTAGGAAATGAAAAACTGTTTTTT. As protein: CASRGGLGNEKLFF.

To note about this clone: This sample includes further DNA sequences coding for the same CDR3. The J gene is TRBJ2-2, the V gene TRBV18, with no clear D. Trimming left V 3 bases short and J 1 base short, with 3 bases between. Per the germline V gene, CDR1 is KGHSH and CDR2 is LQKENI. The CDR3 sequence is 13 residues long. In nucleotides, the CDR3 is TGTGCCAGCTCACCGAGGAACACCGGGGAGCTGTTTTTT. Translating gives CASSPRNTGELFF.

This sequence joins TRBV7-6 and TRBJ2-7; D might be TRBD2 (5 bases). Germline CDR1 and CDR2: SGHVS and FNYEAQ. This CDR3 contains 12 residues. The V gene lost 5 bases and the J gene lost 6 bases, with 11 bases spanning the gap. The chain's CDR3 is CASSQRRGEQYF. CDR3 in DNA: TGTGCCAGCAGCCAGCGACGGGGCGAGCAGTACTTC.

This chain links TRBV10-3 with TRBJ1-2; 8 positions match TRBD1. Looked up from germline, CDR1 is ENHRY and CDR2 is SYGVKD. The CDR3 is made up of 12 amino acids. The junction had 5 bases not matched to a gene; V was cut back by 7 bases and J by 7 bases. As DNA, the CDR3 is TGTGCCATCACCTCAGGGGGCAGTGGCTACACCTTC. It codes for CAITSGGSGYTF.

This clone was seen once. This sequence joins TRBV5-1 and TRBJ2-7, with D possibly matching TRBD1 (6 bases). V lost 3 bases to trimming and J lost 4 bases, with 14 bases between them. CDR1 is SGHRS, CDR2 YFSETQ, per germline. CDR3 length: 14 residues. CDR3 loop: CASSSGQSLYEQYF. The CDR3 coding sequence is TGCGCCAGCAGCTCAGGACAGTCCTTGTACGAGCAGTACTTC.